Detailed here is one TCR beta chain. This clonotype has just one count. It lacks a known antigen. Per-nucleotide qualities are absent, and no much larger clonotype sits a single base away. A read on its own is weak evidence. Between the V and J ends, shortened by 6 bases and 5 bases respectively, the junction contains 16 bases. The germline V gene (reference sequence) supplies CDR1 MNHNY and CDR2 SVGAGI. Including cysteine and phenylalanine, the CDR3 has 14 amino acids. Only the CDR3 DNA stays, 42 bases, in frame from base 1. The data stem from a study of blood T cells in healthy people across ages (dated by TCRdb to between 2014 and 2016). For the wider study: In model experiments, roughly one uniquely barcoded TCR beta cDNA molecule per two T cells was captured by template switching. Age-related changes in TCR beta repertoire diversity were measured in the study by deep sequencing normalized with unique cDNA molecular identifiers. The donors were split into four age groups: young (average 16 years), middle-aged (nearly 40), aged (roughly 68) and long-lived (approximately 80). Two additional independent replicas of 1 million unique cDNA reads from the same blood draw were analyzed for two donors (one aged 18 to 30 and one aged 80 or older). Findings and caveats that apply to the study as a whole: Estimates of total diversity from one million sequenced T cells were regarded as lower bounds and underestimates. Observed TCR beta diversity per million T cells fell roughly linearly with age, and a significant reduction was already apparent by age around 40. Compared with the aged group, the long-lived group had more naive CD4+ T cells, fewer expanded clones and increased TCR diversity, suggesting age selection. A strong correlation was found between observed TCR beta diversity and the percentage of naive T cells measured by flow cytometry. Because donor CMV infection status was unknown, age-related changes in expanded clonotypes were potentially confounded. Bulk unsorted PBMC profiling prevented conclusive comparison of naive and antigen-experienced compartments.

Library construction relied on 5' RACE. For sequencing, an Illumina HiSeq 2500 was employed. A second PCR of about 7 to 12 cycles was run with a J-beta primer mix and a sample-barcoded 5' primer. Each TCR beta cDNA molecule received a unique molecular identifier from a template-switch 5' adaptor carrying 12 random nucleotides. At least 2.5 million CDR3-containing paired-end reads were obtained from each sample. The Mint cDNA synthesis kit, primed by a TRBC-specific oligonucleotide, was used to synthesize first-strand cDNA from all RNA. After uracil-DNA glycosylase treatment, a first 18-cycle PCR used universal primers M1SS and BC2_uni_R on all cDNA. Under the source paper's analysis protocol: Normalization of each sample was performed by random selection of 1 million high-quality reads, each carrying a distinct molecular identifier. Reads sharing molecular identifiers were discarded rather than binned into consensus sequences. MiTCR, set to a Q25 quality threshold and the strictest error-elimination algorithm, was used for CDR3 identification, clonotype clustering and error correction. A nonparametric unseen species model with Euler transformation was used to estimate lower-bound total TCR beta diversity. Using fastp trimming at Q25 and MiXCR clonotype assembly, TCRdb reanalyzed the public sequencing data and kept in-frame beta chains. Identical CDR3 protein sequences are pooled into one entry, listed with their most common genes and DNA. These V and J calls rely on TCRdb rather than the paper's analysis. The sample contains about 930,000 distinct CDR3 sequences, 29% of them found a single time. The top ten constitute roughly 10% of the sample.

Systemically healthy Caucasian individuals from Russia, 35 to 50 in total and aged roughly 6 to 95 years, were included as donors. About 10 milliliters of peripheral blood were drawn from each donor into EDTA-treated Vacutainer tubes. Ficoll-Paque density-gradient centrifugation was used to isolate PBMCs, with at least 6.5 million per sample. Trizol reagent was used to extract total RNA from the PBMCs, yielding at least 5.5 micrograms per sample. For every donor, flow cytometry on a PBMC aliquot measured the percentage of naive CD45RAhigh/CD27high T cells. These sequences were also reported in another study, on T cells of mothers and their children. As described in the second report: Donors were nine systemically healthy Caucasian individuals: three mothers and their six children. cDNA synthesis used all of the extracted RNA, with about 1.5 ug of RNA in each 15 ul reaction. In the second PCR, the M1S primer added sample barcodes and 2-4 random nucleotides. Each mother yielded over 9.5 million TCR beta CDR3 reads and each child 3 million to 3.5 million reads. TCR recombination output is similarly shaped by thymic selection in related and unrelated pairs, with a minor effect exerted by inherited differences. Normalized repertoire overlap was always found to be slightly, but never significantly, higher in related mother-child pairs than in unrelated mother-child pairs. Persistent microchimeric T cell clones were not detected, at a sensitivity of 95 to 100 clones per million clonotypes. The study used deep NGS to compare TCR beta repertoires of mothers and children, seeking features distinguishing related mother-child pairs from unrelated individuals. On average, the children were approximately 11 +/- 4 years old, while the mothers were approximately 40 +/- 4 years old. After adapter ligation with NEBNext reagents, the libraries were sequenced on Illumina HiSeq 2000 with 100+100 nt paired-end reads. Mother and child libraries were prepared a month apart and sequenced in separate runs to prevent cross-contamination. Between roughly 500,000 and 2,300,000 distinct TCR beta clonotypes were identified per donor. Naive TCR beta clonotypes were estimated from low-frequency clonotypes matched to each donor's FACS-determined naive share, without sorting.

This TCR was sampled from a woman in her thirties or forties in good health. The chain joins TRBV6-6 to TRBJ1-1, with TRBD1 tentatively as D gene (5 bases match). Sample: blood. The CDR3 protein: CASSFWGTGTEAFF. The bases read TGTGCCAGCAGCTTTTGGGGGACCGGGACTGAAGCTTTCTTT.